This T cell receptor beta chain was identified during a study of shared clonotypes between healthy human individuals. The material for each subset, its genomic DNA, was split evenly across several immunoSEQ plates. Clones were sequenced by immunoSEQ multiplex PCR, and TCRdb holds only the in-frame ones, with some missing. Here the sample spans 2,500,000 or so clones, around 90% being singletons. Remarks on this clone: The antigen remains unidentified.

CDR1 and CDR2 (germline): MGHRA, YSYEKL. The length of the CDR3 is 15 residues. With V trimmed by 4 bases and J by 6 bases, 6 bases remained unmatched. Splitting the CD4+ cells yielded a CD45RA+ naive subset and a CD45RA-negative memory subset. Notes on the study in general: Specimens sampled were limited to blood, with tissue repertoires likely differing. Researchers found naive subsets generally carried larger estimated richness than memory subsets.

The chain couples TRBV4-1 to TRBJ1-4; 9 bases align to TRBD1. Material for sequencing was naive CD4+ T cells sorted from blood. As to subset: CD45RA+ positively selected. The TCR was taken from a man between 18 and 29 years old in good health. In DNA, the CDR3 is TGCGCCAGCAGCCGGCGGGACAGGGACGATGAAAAACTGTTTTTT. Translated, it gives CASSRRDRDDEKLFF.